A single sample is the source of the 4 T cell receptor beta chains below, sequenced in a study of STAT5B mutations in CD4+ large granular lymphocyte leukemia. The data were produced by immunoSEQ multiplex PCR, yet TCRdb's version contains in-frame clones alone and is incomplete. The sample contains around 31,000 clones, about two thirds of which appear only once. Sequences were obtained from CD4+ T cells from blood buffy coats. The receptor set was obtained from a human donor in good health.

A single count supports this clone. V and J are TRBV7-2 and TRBJ2-6; D remains ambiguous. CDR3 length: 18 residues. Trimming left V 5 bases short and J 4 bases short, with 21 bases between. The germline V gene encodes CDR1 SGHTA and CDR2 FQGNSA. Here the CDR3 reads CASSPPPPKYAGANVLTF. The CDR3 nucleotides are TGTGCCAGCAGCCCCCCCCCTCCGAAATATGCGGGGGCCAACGTCCTGACTTTC.

The J gene is TRBJ1-5, the V gene TRBV2, with D perhaps matching TRBD1 (6 bases). This CDR3 comprises 14 residues. The V and J ends lost 5 bases and 2 bases respectively, with 10 bases between them. Per the germline V gene, CDR1 is SNHLY and CDR2 is FYNNEI. DNA for the CDR3: TGTGCCAGCAGTCAGGGGTGGGGCAATCAGCCCCAGCATTTT. Its translation: CASSQGWGNQPQHF.

The V and J genes are TRBV4-2 and TRBJ2-1, with TRBD2 identical over 7 bases. V shed 2 bases and J 1 base; nucleotides not matched to a gene: 5. The germline V gene encodes CDR1 LGHNA and CDR2 YNFKEQ. This CDR3 comprises 16 residues. CDR3 in amino acids: CASSQPASGSYNEQFF. In nucleotides, the CDR3 is TGTGCCAGCAGCCAACCTGCTAGCGGATCCTACAATGAGCAGTTCTTC.

This clone was recorded only once. The chain recombines TRBV5-4 with TRBJ2-3; 9 bases line up with TRBD1. V lost 4 bases and J lost 2; bases outside the gene matches: 14. Germline V gene lookup returns CDR1 SGHNT and CDR2 YYREEE (reference sequence). This CDR3 is built from 18 residues. CDR3 nucleotide sequence: TGTGCCAGCAGCGGGGGGAGCGGGACAGGGTTGGTCACAGATACGCAGTATTTT. Encoded protein: CASSGGSGTGLVTDTQYF.